The 26 T cell receptor beta chains presented below share a single source sample, sequenced in a study of cytomegalovirus exposure and HLA in healthy donors. This table comes from immunoSEQ multiplex PCR, and its TCRdb copy is limited to in-frame clones, with some not included. The sample has about 56,000 clones, roughly nine tenths seen once. The sample consisted of PBMCs. The receptors originated from a man younger than 35 in good health and CMV-seronegative.

This chain joins TRBV5-1 and TRBJ2-7; 13 bases are a match to TRBD2. J was trimmed by 6 bases and V by 7 bases; bases with no gene match: 4. Germline V CDR1 and CDR2: SGHRS, YFSETQ. CDR3 size: 13 residues. CDR3 in amino acids: CASALAGGGEQYF. As DNA, the CDR3 is TGCGCCAGCGCACTAGCGGGAGGGGGCGAGCAGTACTTC.

A few counts support this clone. V gene TRBV11-2 combines with J gene TRBJ2-7; 9 nucleotides match TRBD1. Trimming took 10 bases from V and 7 from J; bases not matched to a gene: 8. Per germline, CDR1 SGHAT and CDR2 FQNNGV. CDR3 length: 12 amino acids. The CDR3 loop reads CATRTGVREQYF. In nucleotides, the CDR3 is TGTGCCACGAGGACAGGGGTTAGGGAGCAGTACTTC.

The rearrangement uses TRBV5-1 and TRBJ1-1; D gene unclear. The V and J ends lost 0 bases and 2 bases respectively, with 8 bases between them. Germline assignment: CDR1 SGHRS and CDR2 YFSETQ. There are 14 residues in the CDR3. The CDR3 DNA reads as TGCGCCAGCAGCTTGGTTGTATCTAACACTGAAGCTTTCTTT. This encodes CASSLVVSNTEAFF.

The chain is built from TRBV5-1 and TRBJ2-3; possibly TRBD2 for D (6 bases). The CDR3 length is 14 residues. The ends were cut back, 0 bases at V and 4 bases at J, with 9 bases in the middle. Germline values: CDR1 SGHRS, CDR2 YFSETQ. The CDR3 DNA sequence: TGCGCCAGCAGCTTGGGCGGGAACTCAGATACGCAGTATTTT. It translates to CASSLGGNSDTQYF.

The gene calls are TRBV11-2 and TRBJ2-3, with 9 bases that match TRBD1. V dropped 6 bases and J dropped 1; count of bases not matched to a gene: 5. This CDR3 is built from 15 residues. Germline CDR1 reads SGHAT; CDR2 reads FQNNGV. The CDR3 DNA follows: TGTGCCAGCAGTCCCCGGGACAGGGGCACAGATACGCAGTATTTT. Protein: CASSPRDRGTDTQYF.

This sequence joins TRBV7-6 and TRBJ2-3; 12 bases match TRBD2. J was trimmed by 0 bases and V by 5 bases; bases with no gene match: 6. Germline V lookup: CDR1 SGHVS, CDR2 FNYEAQ. The CDR3 loop spans 17 amino acids. The chain's CDR3 is CASSPGTSGPSTDTQYF. CDR3 in DNA: TGTGCCAGCAGCCCCGGGACTAGCGGGCCGAGCACAGATACGCAGTATTTT.

This clone was counted a few times. The genes are TRBV6-4 and TRBJ2-3; D unclear. The CDR3 spans 13 residues. The V end lost 3 bases, the J end lost 1 base, and 5 bases lay between the germline ends. Looked up from germline, CDR1 is MRHNA and CDR2 is SNTAGT. The CDR3 reads CASSERGTDTQYF. The CDR3 DNA reads TGTGCCAGCAGTGAAAGAGGCACAGATACGCAGTATTTT.

This clone was counted once. The CDR3 loop reads CASSQRTLVSGANVLTF. CDR3 DNA: TGCGCCAGCAGCCAGAGGACACTGGTGTCTGGGGCCAACGTCCTGACTTTC. V and J are TRBV4-3 and TRBJ2-6; perhaps TRBD1 as D (5 bases). The CDR3 extends over 17 amino acids. Germline CDR1 LGHNA, CDR2 YSLEER. V was shortened by 3 bases and J by 1 base, with 13 bases between the two germline ends.

This chain joins TRBV5-1 and TRBJ2-7, with 7 bases identical to TRBD1. The germline gives CDR1 SGHRS, CDR2 YFSETQ. With V trimmed by 4 bases and J by 2 bases, 6 bases remained unmatched. This CDR3 contains 14 residues. This CDR3 is CASSPGQETYEQYF. CDR3 DNA: TGCGCCAGCAGCCCAGGACAGGAGACCTACGAGCAGTACTTC.

The chain combines TRBV2 with TRBJ2-1; tentative D call: TRBD2 (6 bases). In germline, CDR1 is SNHLY, CDR2 FYNNEI. This CDR3 comprises 15 residues. With 4 bases removed from V and 5 bases from J, the gap between germline ends came to 15 bases. In DNA form, the CDR3 reads TGTGCCAGCAGTGTTACTGCCGGGAGTCACAATGAGCAGTTCTTC. This translates into CASSVTAGSHNEQFF.

In its sample, this clone was seen a few times. The chain employs TRBV4-2 and TRBJ2-1; 10 bases agree with TRBD2. V was clipped by 0 bases and J by 6 bases; unmatched bases: 5. The CDR3 spans 16 residues. Germline V CDR1 and CDR2: LGHNA, YNFKEQ. CDR3 coding DNA: TGTGCCAGCAGCCAAGATCCAACTAGCGGGGCCAATGAGCAGTTCTTC. Its protein product is CASSQDPTSGANEQFF.

The chain has TRBV29-1 and TRBJ1-5; 7 nucleotides align to TRBD1. Trimming at V came to 5 bases and at J to 11 bases, leaving 9 bases not matched to a gene. This CDR3 has 12 residues. Germline V gene data show CDR1 as SQVTM and CDR2 as ANQGSEA. This CDR3 reads CSVRQGGGSQHF. The CDR3 bases are TGCAGCGTTCGACAGGGCGGGGGGTCCCAGCATTTT.

About this clone itself: The junction departs from germline at one end; a sequencing error may be responsible. The rearrangement joins TRBV9 to TRBJ2-3; the match to TRBD2 covers 14 bases. Germline V lookup: CDR1 SGDLS, CDR2 YYNGEE. The CDR3 consists of 15 residues. The CDR3 region is CVSTRLAGGTDTQYF. CDR3 sequence (DNA): TGTGTCAGCACCCGACTAGCGGGAGGGACAGATACGCAGTATTTT.

The genes are TRBV20-1 and TRBJ2-5, with D uncertain. CDR1 and CDR2 from the germline V gene are DFQATT and SNEGSKA (reference sequence). The CDR3 has 11 residues. Trimming stripped 5 bases from V and 2 bases from J, with 6 bases between. The CDR3 spells CSAQTQETQYF. The CDR3 DNA reads as TGCAGTGCTCAAACTCAAGAGACCCAGTACTTC.

The chain recombines TRBV28 with TRBJ2-3; 8 bases map to TRBD1. CDR3 length: 12 residues. V gave up 7 bases and J gave up 13 bases; unmatched junction bases: 10. Looked up from germline, CDR1 is MDHEN and CDR2 is SYDVKM. The CDR3 is CASNRPTGVEYF. CDR3 nucleotide sequence: TGTGCCAGCAATAGACCGACAGGGGTGGAGTATTTT.

The chain links TRBV5-6 to TRBJ2-2, with D tentatively TRBD1 (6 bases). This CDR3 spans 15 amino acids. The V gene's germline CDR1 is SGHDT and CDR2 YYEEEE. V was trimmed by 2 bases and J by 0 bases, leaving 8 bases between them. CDR3 residues: CASSFGQTNTGELFF. In DNA form, the CDR3 reads TGTGCCAGCAGCTTCGGACAGACGAACACCGGGGAGCTGTTTTTT.

This clone was counted a single time. This chain connects TRBV10-2 to TRBJ2-7, with 11 bases that match TRBD1. After removal of 7 bases from V and 3 bases from J, the junction contained 8 bases not matched to a gene. CDR3 length: 15 amino acids. Germline V lookup: CDR1 WSHSY, CDR2 SAAADI. CDR3 loop: CASNATGTGGYEQYF. CDR3 coding DNA: TGCGCCAGCAATGCAACCGGGACAGGGGGCTACGAGCAGTACTTC.

V usage is TRBV11-2 and J usage is TRBJ2-7; D perhaps matches TRBD1 (6 bases). The germline V gene encodes CDR1 SGHAT and CDR2 FQNNGV. The CDR3 contains 15 residues. With 0 bases removed from V and 2 bases from J, the gap between germline ends came to 11 bases. CDR3 loop: CASSLELDRTYEQYF. The CDR3, as DNA: TGTGCCAGCAGCTTAGAACTTGACAGGACCTACGAGCAGTACTTC. Full variable domain (rest looked up from reference TRBV11-2 and TRBJ2-7): EAGVAQSPRYKIIEKRQSVAFWCNPISGHATLYWYQQILGQGPKLLIQFQNNGVVDDSQLPKDRFSAERLKGVDSTLKIQPAKLEDSAVYLCASSLELDRTYEQYFGPGTRLTVT.

This clone has just a few counts. The gene calls are TRBV4-3 and TRBJ1-5; D remains unclear. V lost 0 bases and J lost 7, with 7 bases in between. Germline V gene lookup returns CDR1 LGHNA and CDR2 YSLEER. The CDR3 has 13 residues. CDR3 sequence reads: CASSQDLSQPQHF. The CDR3 DNA follows: TGCGCCAGCAGCCAAGATCTGTCGCAGCCCCAGCATTTT.

This clone appeared once. The gene calls are TRBV6-1 and TRBJ2-1, with 9 bases matching TRBD2. Per germline, CDR1 MNHNS and CDR2 SASEGT. J gave up 9 bases and V 2 bases, and 11 bases lay outside the gene matches. This CDR3 spans 16 amino acids. DNA for the CDR3: TGTGCCAGCAGTGAAAATCTGGCGGGAGGGCCATCTGAGCAGTTCTTC. This gives the protein CASSENLAGGPSEQFF.

The chain combines TRBV27 with TRBJ2-7; 14 positions agree with TRBD2. J gave up 9 bases and V 6 bases, and 13 bases lay outside the gene matches. This CDR3 comprises 16 residues. CDR1 MNHEY and CDR2 SMNVEV come from the germline V gene (reference sequence). CDR3 DNA sequence: TGTGCCAGCAGCGCGCCCGGGACTAGCGGGAGTCTCGCGCAGTACTTC. It is translated as CASSAPGTSGSLAQYF.

The J gene is TRBJ2-3, the V gene TRBV5-8, with D hard to call. Trimming cost V 0 bases and J 0 bases, with 5 bases left between them. Germline CDR1 reads SGHTS; CDR2 reads YDEGEE. The CDR3 is made up of 14 amino acids. This CDR3 is CASSLGTSTDTQYF. For the CDR3, the DNA is TGTGCCAGCAGCTTGGGTACTAGCACAGATACGCAGTATTTT.

This chain uses TRBV2 with TRBJ2-1; 11 positions agree with TRBD2. Per the germline V gene, CDR1 is SNHLY and CDR2 is FYNNEI. The J segment lost 5 bases and the V segment lost 6 bases, leaving 6 bases of the junction unmatched. The CDR3 length is 15 residues. The CDR3 loop reads CASSFRLAGHNEQFF. In DNA form, the CDR3 reads TGTGCCAGCAGCTTCAGACTAGCGGGACACAATGAGCAGTTCTTC. Drawing the rest from reference TRBV2 and TRBJ2-1, the complete variable domain is EPEVTQTPSHQVTQMGQEVILRCVPISNHLYFYWYRQILGQKVEFLVSFYNNEISEKSEIFDDQFSVERPDGSNFTLKIRSTKLEDSAMYFCASSFRLAGHNEQFFGPGTRLTVL.

The chain recombines TRBV9 with TRBJ2-2; 11 positions match TRBD2. CDR1 and CDR2 from the germline V gene are SGDLS and YYNGEE. V lost 4 bases and J lost 4; bases outside the gene matches: 6. The CDR3 extends over 16 amino acids. The CDR3 DNA is TGTGCCAGCAGCACCGTAGCGGGAGGGGTCACCGGGGAGCTGTTTTTT. This translates into CASSTVAGGVTGELFF.

This clone came up once. The chain recombines TRBV19 with TRBJ2-7, with 13 bases matching TRBD2. Looked up from germline, CDR1 is LNHDA and CDR2 is SQIVND (reference sequence). This CDR3 is 19 amino acids long. Trimming at V came to 4 bases and at J to 0 bases, leaving 12 bases not matched to a gene. The CDR3 DNA is TGTGCCAGTAGTACGAAAGGGACTAGCGGGACGAATCGCTCCTACGAGCAGTACTTC. Translation gives CASSTKGTSGTNRSYEQYF.

This clone occurred once. The chain employs TRBV5-4 and TRBJ1-2, with D possibly TRBD1 on 6 matching bases. Germline CDR1 is SGHNT and CDR2 is YYREEE (reference sequence). Between the trimmed V and J ends, which lost 5 bases and 4 bases, there was a span of 12 bases. The CDR3 spans 13 residues. The chain's CDR3 is CASSWTATYGYTF. The DNA for the CDR3 is TGTGCCAGCAGTTGGACAGCGACCTATGGCTACACCTTC.